The 9 T cell receptor beta chains reported below all come from one sample, sequenced in a study of tumor-infiltrating lymphocytes in localized non-small cell lung cancer. The assay was immunoSEQ multiplex PCR, and TCRdb's table has in-frame clones only and misses some. The sample contains about 12,000 clones, 65% to 85% of which appear only once. The source material was lung tumor tissue. These receptors were collected from a human donor with non-small cell lung cancer.

Only one count was recorded for this clone. The gene calls are TRBV9 and TRBJ2-1; TRBD2 is a possible D gene (6 bases). Germline CDR1 is SGDLS and CDR2 is YYNGEE. The CDR3 runs to 13 residues. Trimming took off 3 bases at V and 8 bases at J, with 12 bases between the two ends. The CDR3 reads CASSATSRDEQFF. The CDR3 DNA is TGTGCCAGCAGCGCTACTAGCAGGGATGAGCAGTTCTTC.

By share, this clone ranks as medium-sized (0.01 to 0.1%). The DNA of the CDR3 is TGCGCCAGCAGTGAGGGAACAGCCTATGGCTACACCTTC. Its protein is CASSEGTAYGYTF. The chain carries TRBV10-1 and TRBJ1-2; D is unresolved. The V end lost 2 bases, the J end lost 4 bases, and 8 bases lay between the germline ends. The CDR3 has 13 amino acids. From germline, CDR1 is WNHNN and CDR2 SYGVQD (reference sequence).

The chain couples TRBV30 to TRBJ2-2, with D uncertain. Germline V CDR1 and CDR2: GTSNPN, SVGIG (reference sequence). The CDR3 length is 13 residues. V gave up 3 bases and J gave up 3 bases, with 8 bases separating them. This CDR3 is CAWRMEYTGELFF. The CDR3 nucleotides read TGTGCCTGGAGGATGGAGTACACCGGGGAGCTGTTTTTT.

This clone has only a few counts. V and J are TRBV7-8 and TRBJ1-4; D possibly corresponds to TRBD1 (5 bases). V lost 8 bases and J 7 bases, leaving 11 bases between the germline ends. The CDR3 has 12 residues. The germline V gene encodes CDR1 SGHVS and CDR2 FQNEAQ. The CDR3 sequence is CASRRGVEKLFF. The CDR3 DNA follows: TGTGCCAGCCGCAGAGGGGTTGAAAAACTGTTTTTT.

The chain uses TRBV14 and TRBJ1-4, with D possibly TRBD1 on 5 matching bases. The CDR3 contains 17 residues. V was cut by 0 bases and J by 0 bases, with 11 bases left in between. CDR1 is SGHDN and CDR2 is FVKESK in the germline V gene. CDR3 nucleotide sequence: TGTGCCAGCAGCCAAGAAAAAGGGACCTCAACTAATGAAAAACTGTTTTTT. Translating gives CASSQEKGTSTNEKLFF.

V is TRBV5-1 and J is TRBJ1-1, with TRBD1 as a possible D gene (5 bases). This CDR3 is 14 amino acids long. The germline CDR1 and CDR2 sequences are SGHRS and YFSETQ. Trimming removed 0 bases from V and 7 bases from J, with 13 bases in between. The CDR3 region is CASSLGLGTGEAFF. For the CDR3, the DNA is TGCGCCAGCAGCTTGGGCTTAGGCACAGGTGAAGCTTTCTTT. Together with reference TRBV5-1 and TRBJ1-1, the CDR3 gives the full variable domain: KAGVTQTPRYLIKTRGQQVTLSCSPISGHRSVSWYQQTPGQGLQFLFEYFSETQRNKGNFPGRFSGRQFSNSRSEMNVSTLELGDSALYLCASSLGLGTGEAFFGQGTRLTVV.

The V call is TRBV5-1, the J call TRBJ2-2; D may match TRBD1 or TRBD2 (6 bases each). The CDR3 runs 16 residues. Germline CDR1 reads SGHRS; CDR2 reads YFSETQ. V lost 4 bases and J lost 2, with 15 bases in between. The CDR3 loop reads CASSRGRLENTGELFF. CDR3 nucleotide sequence: TGCGCCAGCAGCCGGGGGCGCCTCGAAAACACCGGGGAGCTGTTTTTT.

The chain uses TRBV2 and TRBJ1-6; D possibly corresponds to TRBD1 (5 bases). The germline CDR1 and CDR2 sequences are SNHLY and FYNNEI. Trimming took off 6 bases at V and 0 bases at J, with 18 bases between the two ends. The CDR3 has 18 amino acids. The CDR3 DNA is TGTGCCAGCAGCGGGACGGACCGTAGCCTCTCCTATAATTCACCCCTCCACTTT. This gives the protein CASSGTDRSLSYNSPLHF.

This chain joins TRBV25-1 and TRBJ1-1, with TRBD1 matching 7 bases. The V and J ends lost 5 bases and 1 base, in that order; junction bases with no gene match: 7. Germline V gene data show CDR1 as MGHDK and CDR2 as SYGVNS. The CDR3 contains 15 residues. CDR3 in DNA: TGTGCCAGCAGTAAACCCGGGACAGCGAACACTGAAGCTTTCTTT. Amino acids: CASSKPGTANTEAFF.